This TCR beta chain was sequenced for a study of cytomegalovirus exposure and HLA in healthy donors. PCR amplification relied on 60 Vbeta primers (plus 13 Jbeta primers). TCRdb keeps only in-frame clones here, not all; method: immunoSEQ multiplex PCR. The table includes over 150,000 clones, more than 60% detected once. About this clone: The antigen is unknown.

The CDR3 spans 15 residues. V was clipped by 2 bases and J by 6 bases; unmatched bases: 6. Germline V gene lookup returns CDR1 MNHEY and CDR2 SVGAGI. Overall study results and limits: In a later analysis, TCR beta V- and J-gene trimming was associated with a missense DCLRE1C variant.

This TCR was recovered from a male donor in good health and CMV-seronegative. The chain links TRBV6-5 to TRBJ1-1, with 10 positions matching TRBD1. Sequencing was performed on PBMCs. Written as DNA, the CDR3 is TGTGCCAGCAGTTACGCGACAGGGGGCAGTCCTGAAGCTTTCTTT. Amino acids: CASSYATGGSPEAFF.